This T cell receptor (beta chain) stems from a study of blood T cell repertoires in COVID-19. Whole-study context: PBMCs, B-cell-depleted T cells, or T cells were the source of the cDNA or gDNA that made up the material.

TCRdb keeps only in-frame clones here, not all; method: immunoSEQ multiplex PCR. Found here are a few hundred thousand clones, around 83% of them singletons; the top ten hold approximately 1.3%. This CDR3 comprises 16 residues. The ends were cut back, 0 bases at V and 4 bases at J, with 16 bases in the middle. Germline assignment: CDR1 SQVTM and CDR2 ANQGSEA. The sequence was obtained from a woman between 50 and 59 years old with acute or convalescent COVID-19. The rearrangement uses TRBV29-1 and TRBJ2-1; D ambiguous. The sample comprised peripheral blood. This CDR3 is CSVEEPNSFYYNEQFF. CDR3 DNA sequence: TGCAGCGTTGAAGAGCCAAACTCGTTTTATTACAATGAGCAGTTCTTC.